Ten or more counts support the clone carrying this T cell receptor beta chain. The entry originates in a study of T cells in Graves' hyperthyroidism and ophthalmopathy. What was amplified from RNA transcripts were TCR beta CDR3 regions. HTBI primers were the set used in a first-round RT-PCR of the TCR CDR3. MiXCR, applied by TCRdb to the multiplex PCR reads, yields one record per CDR3 protein. The sample has around 380,000 distinct CDR3 sequences, approximately 15% seen once. The germline V gene encodes CDR1 LGHDT and CDR2 YNNKEL (reference sequence). This CDR3 has 15 amino acids. Trimming cost V 4 bases and J 0 bases, with 10 bases left between them.

The source is a young man with Graves' hyperthyroidism that later progressed to Graves' ophthalmopathy. The sequencing sample was made of blood. The rearrangement joins TRBV3-1 to TRBJ2-1; D is undetermined. Here the CDR3 reads CASSPTMSSYNEQFF. CDR3 in DNA: TGTGCCAGCAGCCCTACTATGAGCTCCTACAATGAGCAGTTCTTC.